Following are 32 T cell receptor beta chains from one sample sequenced in a study of T-cell reconstitution after alpha-beta-depleted transplantation in children. TCRbeta library construction was performed incorporating unique molecular identifiers. TCRdb reprocessed the PCR reads with MiXCR, giving one entry per CDR3 protein. The sample lists 670,000 or so distinct CDR3 sequences; less than 15% were seen once. The sample consisted of PBMCs, taken before TCRalphabeta/CD19-depleted stem cell transplant. These receptors were taken from a girl aged 2 to 10 with congenital amegakaryocytic thrombocytopenia, due to receive a stem cell transplant.

Ten or more counts support this clonotype. The chain uses TRBV20-1 and TRBJ1-4; no clear D gene. CDR3 size: 13 residues. From germline, CDR1 is DFQATT and CDR2 SNEGSKA (reference sequence). Deletions cut 0 bases from V and 5 bases from J, with 7 bases between. The CDR3 protein is CSAREARNEKLFF. CDR3 bases: TGCAGTGCTAGAGAGGCACGAAATGAAAAACTGTTTTTT.

The J gene is TRBJ2-7, the V gene TRBV14; 7 bases fit TRBD1. The ends lost 4 bases at V and 4 bases at J; junction bases unmatched: 4. Germline CDR1 and CDR2: SGHDN and FVKESK. The CDR3 totals 13 residues. CDR3 in amino acids: CASSPEQGYEQYF. The CDR3 nucleotides read TGTGCCAGCAGCCCGGAACAGGGGTACGAGCAGTACTTC. Full variable domain (remainder filled in from reference TRBV14 and TRBJ2-7): EAGVTQFPSHSVIEKGQTVTLRCDPISGHDNLYWYRRVMGKEIKFLLHFVKESKQDESGMPNNRFLAERTGGTYSTLKVQPAELEDSGVYFCASSPEQGYEQYFGPGTRLTVT.

With respect to this clonotype: The junction differs from germline at one of its ends, possibly a read error. The rearrangement joins TRBV5-1 to TRBJ2-6; TRBD1 might be the D (5 bases). The CDR3 loop spans 16 amino acids. Per the germline V gene, CDR1 is SGHRS and CDR2 is YFSETQ. The CDR3 DNA is TGCGCCAGCAGCTTGGGATCCCGTTCTGGGGCCAGCGTCCTGACTTTC. This sequence encodes CASSLGSRSGASVLTF.

In this sample, this clonotype turned up many times. The chain links TRBV12-3 or TRBV12-4 to TRBJ2-2, with 11 positions matching TRBD1. Germline trimming cut 5 bases from V and 4 bases from J; bases unmatched to any gene: 15. CDR3 length: 19 residues. CDR3 nucleotides: TGTGCCAGCAGTCCGCCGCCAATACTGGACAGGGGGCGCACCGGGGAGCTGTTTTTT. This codes for CASSPPPILDRGRTGELFF.

This clonotype was seen ten or more times. The V and J genes are TRBV5-1 and TRBJ2-1; no reliable D call. V shed 7 bases and J shed 8 bases, with 22 bases lying between them. CDR3 length: 15 residues. CDR1 is SGHRS and CDR2 is YFSETQ in the germline V gene. This CDR3 is CASFLGSPRSDEQFF. The CDR3 DNA sequence: TGCGCCAGCTTCCTCGGGTCCCCACGGTCAGATGAGCAGTTCTTC.

In its sample, this clonotype was seen a few times. This chain connects TRBV4-1 to TRBJ2-5, with D uncertain. CDR1 is MGHRA, CDR2 YSYEKL, per germline. V lost 1 base and J lost 0, with 9 bases in between. The CDR3 sequence is 15 residues long. CDR3 DNA sequence: TGCGCCAGCAGCCAAGTATCGGTACACCAAGAGACCCAGTACTTC. Translation gives CASSQVSVHQETQYF.

The table lists this clonotype with a few counts. The V gene is TRBV24-1, the J gene TRBJ2-2, with TRBD2 as a possible D gene (5 bases). Germline lookup yields CDR1 KGHDR and CDR2 SFDVKD. CDR3 length: 14 amino acids. The V and J ends lost 6 bases and 3 bases respectively, with 10 bases between them. The CDR3 is CATSSSGYTGELFF. CDR3 DNA: TGTGCCACCAGTTCCAGCGGATACACCGGGGAGCTGTTTTTT.

This clonotype appeared many times. The chain combines TRBV20-1 with TRBJ2-7, with TRBD1 matching 10 bases. V lost 2 bases and J lost 2; bases outside the gene matches: 6. Germline V gene lookup returns CDR1 DFQATT and CDR2 SNEGSKA (reference sequence). The CDR3 totals 15 residues. CDR3 amino acids: CSARQGQGNTYEQYF. DNA for the CDR3: TGCAGTGCTAGACAGGGACAGGGGAATACCTACGAGCAGTACTTC.

This clonotype was counted ten times or more. The rearrangement joins TRBV5-5 to TRBJ1-5; D gene unclear. CDR3 length equals 15 residues. Per germline, CDR1 SGHKS and CDR2 YYEKEE (reference sequence). V was cut by 5 bases and J by 2 bases, with 14 bases left in between. CDR3 region: CASRSEGERNQPQHF. As DNA, the CDR3 is TGTGCCAGCAGATCGGAAGGCGAACGCAATCAGCCCCAGCATTTT. The variable domain in full, with the rest retrieved from reference TRBV5-5 and TRBJ1-5, is DAGVTQSPTHLIKTRGQQVTLRCSPISGHKSVSWYQQVLGQGPQFIFQYYEKEERGRGNFPDRFSARQFPNYSSELNVNALLLGDSALYLCASRSEGERNQPQHFGDGTRLSIL.

This clonotype was counted at least ten times. The J gene is TRBJ1-6, the V gene TRBV20-1; D may be TRBD1 (6 bases). The V gene's germline CDR1 is DFQATT and CDR2 SNEGSKA (reference sequence). Trimming pared 4 bases from V and 0 bases from J, leaving 13 bases between. CDR3 size: 16 residues. CDR3 bases: TGCAGTGCTAAGGGACACTCGAGCTCCTATAATTCACCCCTCCACTTT. Its translation is CSAKGHSSSYNSPLHF.

This clonotype was detected ten times or more. J is TRBJ2-1 and V is TRBV12-3 or TRBV12-4, with a tentative D call TRBD2 (6 bases). The length of the CDR3 is 15 residues. V was clipped by 6 bases and J by 2 bases, with 14 bases between them. The CDR3 loop reads CASREPGGAYNEQFF. The CDR3 DNA sequence: TGTGCCAGCAGGGAACCCGGAGGGGCCTACAATGAGCAGTTCTTC.

This clonotype was recorded at least ten times. V usage is TRBV18 and J usage is TRBJ2-1; 8 bases agree with TRBD2. The CDR3 has 15 residues. Trimming removed 3 bases from V and 2 bases from J; junction bases left unmatched: 3. Germline V gene lookup returns CDR1 KGHSH and CDR2 LQKENI. The CDR3 nucleotides are TGTGCCAGCTCACCTCTTAGCGGGACCTACAATGAGCAGTTCTTC. Translating gives CASSPLSGTYNEQFF.

This clonotype has more than one count but fewer than ten. The chain is built from TRBV20-1 and TRBJ2-4; TRBD2 matches 8 bases. V lost 1 base to trimming and J lost 7 bases; unmatched junction nucleotides: 15. The CDR3 extends over 17 amino acids. Germline V gives CDR1 DFQATT, CDR2 SNEGSKA (reference sequence). CDR3 sequence (DNA): TGCAGTGCTAGAGTAATCGGGGCTAGCGGGCCGGAGAACATTCAGTACTTC. Amino acid sequence: CSARVIGASGPENIQYF.

This clonotype was detected many times. The chain joins TRBV20-1 to TRBJ2-2, with 9 bases matching TRBD2. The J segment lost 1 base and the V segment lost 0 bases, leaving 0 bases of the junction unmatched. Germline CDR1 and CDR2: DFQATT and SNEGSKA (reference sequence). The CDR3 extends over 15 amino acids. In DNA form, the CDR3 reads TGCAGTGCTAGAGATAGCGGGAGGAACACCGGGGAGCTGTTTTTT. This gives the protein CSARDSGRNTGELFF.

In this sample, this clonotype turned up once. The genes are TRBV5-1 and TRBJ2-7; D remains unclear. Trimming removed 0 bases from V and 3 bases from J, with 13 bases in between. CDR1 is SGHRS, CDR2 YFSETQ, per germline. CDR3 size: 15 residues. CDR3 nucleotides: TGCGCCAGCAGCTTGGTGGCCGAAGGGAACTACGAGCAGTACTTC. It encodes CASSLVAEGNYEQYF.

In this sample, this clonotype turned up many times. The chain is built from TRBV4-2 and TRBJ2-7; 14 bases align to TRBD2. The CDR3 extends over 15 amino acids. Losses at the gene ends were 4 bases for V and 6 bases for J; bases not matched to a gene: 5. Germline V gene sequence: CDR1 LGHNA, CDR2 YNFKEQ. CDR3 nucleotide sequence: TGTGCCAGCAGCCTAGGGACTAGCGGGAGTTTCGAGCAGTACTTC. It yields the protein CASSLGTSGSFEQYF.

This clonotype was picked up a small number of times. This chain links TRBV5-1 with TRBJ2-1, with D maybe TRBD1 (6 bases). CDR3 length equals 13 residues. The germline gives CDR1 SGHRS, CDR2 YFSETQ. Between the trimmed V and J ends, which lost 3 bases and 8 bases, there was a span of 12 bases. For the CDR3, the DNA is TGCGCCAGCAGCTCCCTCGAGGGGGATGAGCAGTTCTTC. Translation: CASSSLEGDEQFF. Together with reference TRBV5-1 and TRBJ2-1, the CDR3 gives the full variable domain: KAGVTQTPRYLIKTRGQQVTLSCSPISGHRSVSWYQQTPGQGLQFLFEYFSETQRNKGNFPGRFSGRQFSNSRSEMNVSTLELGDSALYLCASSSLEGDEQFFGPGTRLTVL.

This clonotype was found many times. The chain has TRBV6-5 and TRBJ2-1; tentative D call: TRBD2 (6 bases). V was trimmed by 4 bases and J by 0 bases, leaving 13 bases between them. There are 16 residues in the CDR3. Per germline, CDR1 MNHEY and CDR2 SVGAGI. CDR3 sequence: CASSFNSGSSYNEQFF. For the CDR3, the DNA is TGTGCCAGCAGTTTTAATAGCGGAAGCTCCTACAATGAGCAGTTCTTC.

The J gene is TRBJ2-5, the V gene TRBV4-1; 8 bases are shared with TRBD1. In germline, CDR1 is MGHRA, CDR2 YSYEKL. The CDR3 has 18 amino acids. J gave up 2 bases and V 4 bases, and 15 bases lay outside the gene matches. The CDR3 region has the DNA TGCGCCAGCAGCCCCCTTTCGACCGGGACAGGATATCAAGAGACCCAGTACTTC. Its protein product is CASSPLSTGTGYQETQYF.

This chain uses TRBV7-9 with TRBJ2-3, with D unresolved. Germline loops: CDR1 SEHNR, CDR2 FQNEAQ (reference sequence). Trimming took 3 bases from V and 2 from J, leaving 6 bases between them. The CDR3 consists of 13 residues. CDR3 coding DNA: TGTGCCAGCAGCTTCGGATTCACAGATACGCAGTATTTT. This translates into CASSFGFTDTQYF. Based on the CDR3 plus reference TRBV7-9 and TRBJ2-3, the full variable domain is DTGVSQNPRHKITKRGQNVTFRCDPISEHNRLYWYRQTLGQGPEFLTYFQNEAQLEKSRLLSDRFSAERPKGSFSTLEIQRTEQGDSAMYLCASSFGFTDTQYFGPGTRLTVL.

V is TRBV20-1 and J is TRBJ2-7; 7 nucleotides agree with TRBD1. The CDR3 loop spans 14 amino acids. The germline V gene encodes CDR1 DFQATT and CDR2 SNEGSKA (reference sequence). Trimming at V came to 6 bases and at J to 4 bases, leaving 12 bases not matched to a gene. This chain's CDR3 is CSANQQGSLYEQYF. The CDR3 DNA is TGCAGTGCAAACCAACAGGGGTCATTGTACGAGCAGTACTTC.

This clonotype was seen many times. The chain couples TRBV10-1 to TRBJ2-3, with D possibly being TRBD2 (6 bases). The CDR3 is made up of 13 amino acids. Germline V CDR1 and CDR2: WNHNN, SYGVQD (reference sequence). Deletions cut 3 bases from V and 4 bases from J, with 8 bases between. This chain's CDR3 is CASSDSGADTQYF. For the CDR3, the DNA is TGCGCCAGCAGTGATTCGGGGGCAGATACGCAGTATTTT.

This clonotype was seen many times. The chain couples TRBV28 to TRBJ1-3; D is ambiguous. Germline CDR1 MDHEN, CDR2 SYDVKM. The length of the CDR3 is 15 residues. V lost 4 bases and J lost 0, with 10 bases in between. This CDR3 reads CASSSSWGSGNTIYF. CDR3 sequence (DNA): TGTGCCAGCAGTTCGTCCTGGGGCTCTGGAAACACCATATATTTT.

Comment on this clonotype: The junction departs from germline at one end; a sequencing error may be responsible. This rearrangement joins TRBV5-1 to TRBJ2-7; TRBD1 agrees at 7 bases. There are 13 residues in the CDR3. Germline CDR1 SGHRS, CDR2 YFSETQ. CDR3 DNA sequence: TGCGCCAGCCACCGGGACAGCGCCTACGACCAGTACTTC. Residues: CASHRDSAYDQYF.

In this sample, this clonotype turned up a few times. The rearrangement links TRBV12-3 or TRBV12-4 to TRBJ1-2; 9 bases are a match to TRBD1. V shed 5 bases and J 4 bases; nucleotides not matched to a gene: 8. The CDR3 length is 15 residues. The CDR3 region has the DNA TGTGCCAGCAGTCTACAGGGACAGGGATTCTATGGCTACACCTTC. Translation: CASSLQGQGFYGYTF.

The rearrangement joins TRBV15 to TRBJ2-7; 13 positions agree with TRBD2. V shed 1 base, J shed 4 bases, and the junction held 4 bases outside the gene matches. The CDR3 is 16 residues long. Germline values: CDR1 LNHNV, CDR2 YYDKDF (reference sequence). CDR3 nucleotide sequence: TGTGCCACCAGCAGAGTGGGACTAGCGGGATCGTACGAGCAGTACTTC. Its protein product is CATSRVGLAGSYEQYF.

At least ten counts were recorded for this clonotype. The rearrangement uses TRBV6-7 and TRBJ1-1; 7 nucleotides agree with TRBD1. TRBV6-7 is an open reading frame whose function is uncertain. The V segment lost 0 bases and the J segment 5 bases; nucleotides outside the gene matches: 12. The CDR3 extends over 17 amino acids. The CDR3 protein is CASSYSRQGGLGTEAFF. The CDR3 DNA reads as TGTGCCAGCAGTTACTCTCGACAGGGAGGCTTAGGGACTGAAGCTTTCTTT.

In nucleotides, the CDR3 is TGTGCCAGCAGCATAGCGGGAGCCTACGAGCAGTACTTC. This translates into CASSIAGAYEQYF. The gene calls are TRBV12-3 or TRBV12-4 and TRBJ2-7, with 9 positions matching TRBD2. V shed 6 bases and J 2 bases; nucleotides not matched to a gene: 2. The CDR3 length is 13 residues.

This clonotype was found a few times. This rearrangement joins TRBV5-1 to TRBJ2-2; D is uncertain. The ends were cut back, 4 bases at V and 4 bases at J, with 14 bases in the middle. Germline assignment: CDR1 SGHRS and CDR2 YFSETQ. This CDR3 has 15 residues. The CDR3 DNA follows: TGCGCCAGCAGCCAAGGGATCCGGCGCACCGGGGAGCTGTTTTTT. Its translation: CASSQGIRRTGELFF.

This clonotype appeared a few times. DNA of the CDR3: TGTGCCAGCAGCCAACAGGCCTACGAGCAGTACTTC. It specifies CASSQQAYEQYF. The V and J genes are TRBV7-9 and TRBJ2-7; D may be TRBD1 (5 bases). The CDR3 runs to 12 residues. CDR1 is SEHNR, CDR2 FQNEAQ, per germline (reference sequence). With 5 bases removed from V and 2 bases from J, the gap between germline ends came to 7 bases.

This clonotype has ten or more counts. The chain carries TRBV29-1 and TRBJ2-1; D possibly corresponds to TRBD1 (6 bases). CDR3 size: 13 residues. V lost 4 bases and J 8 bases, leaving 15 bases between the germline ends. The germline CDR1 and CDR2 sequences are SQVTM and ANQGSEA. The CDR3 sequence: CSVVRGEGDEQFF. CDR3 sequence (DNA): TGCAGCGTTGTCAGGGGAGAAGGGGATGAGCAGTTCTTC.

Ten or more counts support this clonotype. The chain is built from TRBV28 and TRBJ2-1, with TRBD1 matching over 9 bases. Germline V CDR1 and CDR2: MDHEN, SYDVKM. J was trimmed by 4 bases and V by 8 bases; bases with no gene match: 6. This CDR3 is 14 amino acids long. CDR3 in DNA: TGTGCCAGCTTGGACAGGGGCTTATACAATGAGCAGTTCTTC. Protein: CASLDRGLYNEQFF. The variable domain in full, with the rest retrieved from reference TRBV28 and TRBJ2-1, is DVKVTQSSRYLVKRTGEKVFLECVQDMDHENMFWYRQDPGLGLRLIYFSYDVKMKEKGDIPEGYSVSREKKERFSLILESASTNQTSMYLCASLDRGLYNEQFFGPGTRLTVL.